This TCR beta chain stems from a study of OX40 agonist ivuxolimab in advanced cancers. The method was immunoSEQ multiplex PCR; TCRdb's version includes in-frame clones alone and lacks a portion of them. The repertoire includes 77,000 or so clones, 90% to 95% of them detected once, and about 0.32% sits in the top ten. Study-wide results and limits: Determination of antigen specificity was not performed for the expanded peripheral T cells.

Worth noting for this clone: Its antigen is still unknown.

This receptor was obtained from an adult with an advanced solid tumor such as melanoma, head and neck, liver or kidney cancer. The source was CD4+ or CD8+ T cells sorted from blood, collected in a trial of the OX40 agonist ivuxolimab.

The CDR3: CASSSRQGTTGPLHF. Written as DNA, the CDR3 is TGTGCCAGCAGCTCCAGACAGGGGACTACCGGACCCCTCCACTTT. The chain couples TRBV11-2 to TRBJ1-6; 8 nucleotides align to TRBD1. V gave up 4 bases and J gave up 12 bases; unmatched junction bases: 11. Germline assignment: CDR1 SGHAT and CDR2 FQNNGV. This CDR3 comprises 15 residues.